The T cell receptor (beta chain) under discussion was sequenced for a study of T-cell memory formation after mild COVID-19. Study-level background: TCR clusters mostly belonged to single donors.

The CDR3 is 13 residues long. The V gene's germline CDR1 is DFQATT and CDR2 SNEGSKA (reference sequence). Each CDR3 protein is one row after TCRdb ran MiXCR on the 5' RACE reads. The data show about 350,000 distinct CDR3 sequences, around 30% seen once. Points from the study as a whole: Memory cells collected pre-infection included some clones that later responded, suggesting cross-reactive memory joined. Among clones contracting day 15 to 85, CD4/CD8 was balanced, whereas later expanders leaned CD4+.

To note about this clonotype: Antigen specificity is unknown.

The material sequenced was PBMCs or a T cell subset sorted from them (not recorded which). The genes are TRBV20-1 and TRBJ2-7; 9 bases are a match to TRBD2. The sequence was collected from an adult woman who had mild COVID-19 (a few samples of this study predate the infection). Cell type and time point are not known. Here the CDR3 reads CPAPGTSKYEQYF. In DNA form, the CDR3 reads TGCCCAGCACCCGGGACTAGCAAGTACGAGCAGTACTTC.